This TCR beta chain emerged from a study of T cell responses to AZD1222 COVID-19 vaccine. The CDR3 contains 15 residues. Per germline, CDR1 SEHNR and CDR2 FQNEAQ (reference sequence). V was trimmed by 1 base and J by 2 bases, leaving 11 bases between them. The repertoire was sequenced with immunoSEQ multiplex PCR; TCRdb's copy has only in-frame clones and lacks some. The sample lists roughly 140,000 clones; around 87% were seen once. This clone was observed a few times. Sequenced material: peripheral blood, taken 28 days after the second AZD1222 dose. The TCR originated in an adult who received the AZD1222 COVID-19 vaccine. V and J are TRBV7-9 and TRBJ1-2, with a possible D match to TRBD1 (5 bases). CDR3 protein: CASSLEGTPNYGYTF. DNA of the CDR3: TGTGCCAGCAGCTTAGAGGGGACGCCGAACTATGGCTACACCTTC.